Below, 30 T cell receptor beta chains from the same sample are listed, as sequenced in a study of Ad26.COV2.S vaccination and SARS-CoV-2 variants. Treatment indicated: over 15 received Ad26.COV2.S at low or high dose, single or two shots; about 5 received placebo; per-sample allocation not given. Day 63 after the first injection of vaccine or placebo was the sampling time. Produced via immunoSEQ multiplex PCR; TCRdb's table is partial and in-frame only. The profile shows some 300,000 clones, approximately 86% of them singletons. The sample was peripheral blood, taken in a trial of Ad26.COV2.S vaccine versus placebo. The origin of the receptors is a person between 18 and 65 years old who received the Ad26.COV2.S COVID-19 vaccine or a placebo.

The V and J genes are TRBV5-4 and TRBJ1-4, with 7 bases fitting TRBD1. CDR3 length: 14 amino acids. V gave up 0 bases and J gave up 8 bases; unmatched junction bases: 4. Germline V lookup: CDR1 SGHNT, CDR2 YYREEE (reference sequence). The CDR3 DNA follows: TGTGCCAGCAGCTTGGCCGGGGACAGAGAAAAACTGTTTTTT. It is translated as CASSLAGDREKLFF.

The chain combines TRBV10-3 with TRBJ2-3; possibly TRBD2 for D (6 bases). Germline V gene lookup returns CDR1 ENHRY and CDR2 SYGVKD. The CDR3 is 15 residues long. V was cut by 3 bases and J by 0 bases, with 10 bases left in between. The CDR3 loop is CAISEEAGSTDTQYF. CDR3 DNA sequence: TGTGCCATCAGTGAAGAGGCGGGGAGCACAGATACGCAGTATTTT.

This clone came up once. The V gene is TRBV5-1, the J gene TRBJ1-1, with 10 nucleotides matching TRBD1. V gave up 0 bases and J gave up 13 bases; unmatched junction bases: 9. The CDR3 runs 14 residues. Germline loops: CDR1 SGHRS, CDR2 YFSETQ. The CDR3 protein is CASSLDSSGDRGFF. As DNA, the CDR3 is TGCGCCAGCAGCTTGGACTCTAGCGGGGACAGGGGTTTCTTT.

V gene TRBV7-2 combines with J gene TRBJ1-2; 9 bases agree with TRBD1. Germline CDR1 reads SGHTA; CDR2 reads FQGNSA. This CDR3 has 15 amino acids. The junction had 12 bases not matched to a gene; V was cut back by 6 bases and J by 7 bases. The CDR3 sequence is CASSSGTGMDSGYTF. CDR3 DNA: TGTGCCAGCAGTTCCGGGACAGGGATGGACAGTGGCTACACCTTC.

This chain connects TRBV5-1 to TRBJ1-1; D might be TRBD1 (6 bases). Germline values: CDR1 SGHRS, CDR2 YFSETQ. The CDR3 has 17 residues. Deletions cut 0 bases from V and 2 bases from J, with 17 bases between. CDR3 DNA: TGCGCCAGCAGCTTGGCCCAGGGGTGGCGTGTAAACACTGAAGCTTTCTTT. Protein: CASSLAQGWRVNTEAFF.

The gene calls are TRBV9 and TRBJ2-7; no definite D call. The CDR3 is 14 residues long. Trimming took 0 bases from V and 2 from J, leaving 9 bases between them. From germline, CDR1 is SGDLS and CDR2 YYNGEE. The CDR3: CASSVGRTTYEQYF. The DNA for the CDR3 is TGTGCCAGCAGCGTAGGGCGGACCACCTACGAGCAGTACTTC.

The chain combines TRBV7-9 with TRBJ1-2; D is possibly TRBD1 (5 bases). CDR1 and CDR2 from the germline V gene are SEHNR and FQNEAQ (reference sequence). Deletions cut 4 bases from V and 6 bases from J, with 15 bases between. CDR3 length: 14 residues. The CDR3 DNA sequence: TGTGCCAGCAGCTCCGACAGTCTCGGAAATGGCTACACCTTC. Protein product: CASSSDSLGNGYTF.

The chain recombines TRBV7-9 with TRBJ1-4; D gene ambiguous. The CDR3 contains 15 residues. In germline, CDR1 is SEHNR, CDR2 FQNEAQ (reference sequence). V was clipped by 5 bases and J by 3 bases, with 13 bases between them. The CDR3 sequence: CASSPWMRANEKLFF. The CDR3 DNA reads as TGTGCCAGCAGCCCCTGGATGCGAGCTAATGAAAAACTGTTTTTT.

DNA for the CDR3: TGTGCCAGCAGTCGCAGGGTTTATGAAAATTCACCCCTCCACTTT. Its protein is CASSRRVYENSPLHF. The genes are TRBV28 and TRBJ1-6; maybe TRBD1 (5 bases). With 5 bases removed from V and 7 bases from J, the gap between germline ends came to 15 bases. The germline gives CDR1 MDHEN, CDR2 SYDVKM. This CDR3 has 15 residues.

This clone showed up just once. Other DNA variants within this sample encode the same CDR3. V gene TRBV5-5 combines with J gene TRBJ1-1, with D unresolved. The CDR3 runs 14 residues. With 0 bases removed from V and 4 bases from J, the gap between germline ends came to 10 bases. CDR1 SGHKS and CDR2 YYEKEE come from the germline V gene (reference sequence). In DNA form, the CDR3 reads TGTGCCAGCAGCTTGGGAGTTGGAGGCACTGAAGCTTTCTTT. Translating it yields CASSLGVGGTEAFF. Drawing the rest from reference TRBV5-5 and TRBJ1-1, the complete variable domain is DAGVTQSPTHLIKTRGQQVTLRCSPISGHKSVSWYQQVLGQGPQFIFQYYEKEERGRGNFPDRFSARQFPNYSSELNVNALLLGDSALYLCASSLGVGGTEAFFGQGTRLTVV.

The genes are TRBV5-5 and TRBJ2-1; possible D gene TRBD2, 6 bases. The CDR3 is 15 amino acids. Trimming pared 4 bases from V and 0 bases from J, leaving 11 bases between. Germline V gene lookup returns CDR1 SGHKS and CDR2 YYEKEE (reference sequence). The CDR3 sequence is CASSPGTVSYNEQFF. The CDR3, as DNA: TGTGCCAGCAGCCCAGGGACTGTCTCCTACAATGAGCAGTTCTTC.

The chain has TRBV2 and TRBJ2-5; D unresolved. In germline, CDR1 is SNHLY, CDR2 FYNNEI. V lost 4 bases, J lost 5 bases, and 8 bases lay in between. The CDR3 spans 12 residues. This chain's CDR3 is CASSGVRETQYF. The CDR3 region has the DNA TGTGCCAGCAGTGGAGTCCGGGAGACCCAGTACTTC.

V usage is TRBV7-9 and J usage is TRBJ2-5; D is possibly TRBD1 (6 bases). The V gene lost 6 bases and the J gene lost 3 bases, with 11 bases spanning the gap. CDR1 and CDR2 (germline): SEHNR, FQNEAQ (reference sequence). CDR3 length equals 13 residues. The DNA for the CDR3 is TGTGCCAGCAGTGTCAGGGGTGAAGAGACCCAGTACTTC. It codes for CASSVRGEETQYF. The full variable domain, rest sourced from reference TRBV7-9 and TRBJ2-5, is DTGVSQNPRHKITKRGQNVTFRCDPISEHNRLYWYRQTLGQGPEFLTYFQNEAQLEKSRLLSDRFSAERPKGSFSTLEIQRTEQGDSAMYLCASSVRGEETQYFGPGTRLLVL.

This clone was observed once. The gene calls are TRBV7-6 and TRBJ2-3; D may be TRBD2 (5 bases). The CDR3 is 15 amino acids. CDR1 and CDR2 (germline): SGHVS, FNYEAQ. The germline V and J ends were trimmed by 1 base and 2 bases, with 10 bases remaining between them. In DNA, the CDR3 is TGTGCCAGCAGCTTAGTACTAGGGAACACAGATACGCAGTATTTT. Protein product: CASSLVLGNTDTQYF.

The V gene is TRBV5-1, the J gene TRBJ2-3, with 10 positions matching TRBD1. CDR1 is SGHRS, CDR2 YFSETQ, per germline. V lost 3 bases to trimming and J lost 2 bases; unmatched junction nucleotides: 3. CDR3 length: 15 amino acids. The CDR3 here is CASSYGQGVTDTQYF. The CDR3 DNA is TGCGCCAGCAGCTACGGACAGGGGGTCACAGATACGCAGTATTTT. Variable domain in full (rest from reference TRBV5-1 and TRBJ2-3): KAGVTQTPRYLIKTRGQQVTLSCSPISGHRSVSWYQQTPGQGLQFLFEYFSETQRNKGNFPGRFSGRQFSNSRSEMNVSTLELGDSALYLCASSYGQGVTDTQYFGPGTRLTVL.

With regard to this clone: This sample also contains other DNA sequences that code for the same CDR3. Written as DNA, the CDR3 is TGTGCCAGCAGCCAACGGACAGGGGGCGGTGAGACCCAGTACTTC. Protein: CASSQRTGGGETQYF. The V call is TRBV3-1 (or the pseudogene TRBV3-2), the J call TRBJ2-5; 11 positions agree with TRBD1. Germline V gives CDR1 LGHDT, CDR2 YNNKEL (reference sequence). The CDR3 runs to 15 residues. The ends lost 2 bases at V and 5 bases at J; junction bases unmatched: 4.

The V call is TRBV7-8, the J call TRBJ2-1, with 9 bases that match TRBD1. The V gene's germline CDR1 is SGHVS and CDR2 FQNEAQ. The CDR3 has 15 amino acids. The trim removed 3 bases at V and 0 bases at J, leaving 0 bases unmatched. The CDR3 region is CASSLDRGSYNEQFF. CDR3 DNA: TGTGCCAGCAGCTTGGACAGGGGCTCCTACAATGAGCAGTTCTTC. Using reference TRBV7-8 and TRBJ2-1 for the parts outside the CDR3, the full variable domain is GAGVSQSPRYKVAKRGQDVALRCDPISGHVSLFWYQQALGQGPEFLTYFQNEAQLDKSGLPSDRFFAERPEGSVSTLKIQRTQQEDSAVYLCASSLDRGSYNEQFFGPGTRLTVL.

This clone was seen only once. CDR3 region: CASSSFQDGYTF. For the CDR3, the DNA is TGTGCCAGCAGTTCCTTCCAGGACGGCTACACCTTC. The V gene is TRBV28, the J gene TRBJ1-2; D uncertain. Germline-derived CDR1 and CDR2 are MDHEN and SYDVKM. The V end was cut by 4 bases, the J end by 8 bases, with 11 bases between. This CDR3 has 12 amino acids.

This clone was picked up one time. The rearrangement links TRBV3-1 (or the pseudogene TRBV3-2) to TRBJ1-1; D remains unclear. Trimming took off 0 bases at V and 4 bases at J, with 9 bases between the two ends. The germline V gene has CDR1 LGHDT and CDR2 YNNKEL (reference sequence). The CDR3 has 14 residues. The CDR3: CASSQERGSTEAFF. DNA for the CDR3: TGTGCCAGCAGCCAAGAGCGAGGGTCCACTGAAGCTTTCTTT.

The table lists this clone with a count of one. V gene TRBV5-1 combines with J gene TRBJ1-2, with 10 bases lining up with TRBD1. Germline V gene sequence: CDR1 SGHRS, CDR2 YFSETQ. This CDR3 is 14 amino acids long. V gave up 6 bases and J gave up 2 bases; unmatched junction bases: 4. The CDR3, as DNA: TGCGCCAGCACAGACAGGGGGCGGAACTATGGCTACACCTTC. Translating it yields CASTDRGRNYGYTF.

This clone was found once. The chain employs TRBV7-3 and TRBJ2-1; D is unclear. Trimming shortened V by 0 bases and J by 5 bases, and 8 bases separated the two germline ends. CDR3 size: 14 residues. Germline loops: CDR1 SGHTA, CDR2 FQGTGA. The CDR3 DNA sequence: TGTGCCAGCAGCTTAACCGGCCCGAACAATGAGCAGTTCTTC. It specifies CASSLTGPNNEQFF.

This chain joins TRBV12-5 and TRBJ2-3, with 9 nucleotides matching TRBD2. The CDR3 has 19 residues. Germline loops: CDR1 LGHNT, CDR2 FRNRAP. Unmatched junction bases numbered 17, after V lost 2 bases and J lost 5 bases. The CDR3 reads CASGLKTSPAGGRKDTQYF. DNA for the CDR3: TGTGCTAGTGGTTTGAAGACCTCCCCAGCGGGGGGCCGGAAAGATACGCAGTATTTT.

The V call is TRBV7-6, the J call TRBJ1-5, with D uncertain. Trimming took off 1 base at V and 10 bases at J, with 14 bases between the two ends. Germline-derived CDR1 and CDR2 are SGHVS and FNYEAQ. This CDR3 contains 14 residues. The CDR3 sequence is CASSLVALAGPQHF. CDR3 bases: TGTGCCAGCAGCTTAGTAGCTCTTGCGGGCCCCCAGCATTTT. Filled out from reference TRBV7-6 and TRBJ1-5, the complete variable domain reads GAGVSQSPRYKVTKRGQDVALRCDPISGHVSLYWYRQALGQGPEFLTYFNYEAQQDKSGLPNDRFSAERPEGSISTLTIQRTEQRDSAMYRCASSLVALAGPQHFGDGTRLSIL.

The chain uses TRBV7-8 and TRBJ2-7; no firm D call. V was trimmed by 2 bases and J by 4 bases, leaving 18 bases between them. CDR3 size: 16 residues. Germline CDR1 and CDR2: SGHVS and FQNEAQ. The CDR3 nucleotides read TGTGCCAGCAGCTTAAGCAGAAGCACTAAGCCTTACGAGCAGTACTTC. Protein product: CASSLSRSTKPYEQYF.

V and J are TRBV5-1 and TRBJ2-7, with TRBD1 identical over 7 bases. CDR3 length: 15 amino acids. V shed 4 bases and J 0 bases; nucleotides not matched to a gene: 7. Looked up from germline, CDR1 is SGHRS and CDR2 is YFSETQ. CDR3 in DNA: TGCGCCAGCAGCGTCAACAGGGGTTACTCCTACGAGCAGTACTTC. It is translated as CASSVNRGYSYEQYF.

The rearrangement links TRBV10-3 to TRBJ2-1; perhaps TRBD1 as D (5 bases). The germline V gene has CDR1 ENHRY and CDR2 SYGVKD. The CDR3 is 14 amino acids. V lost 7 bases and J 6 bases, leaving 16 bases between the germline ends. CDR3 in amino acids: CAITQQGSSNEQFF. CDR3 in DNA: TGTGCCATCACCCAGCAGGGAAGTAGCAATGAGCAGTTCTTC.

The chain carries TRBV10-3 and TRBJ2-1; TRBD2 aligns across 10 bases. Germline CDR1 is ENHRY and CDR2 is SYGVKD. The trim removed 6 bases at V and 8 bases at J, leaving 7 bases unmatched. The CDR3 extends over 14 amino acids. The CDR3 protein is CAIRSGGAVDEQFF. The CDR3 DNA is TGTGCCATCAGGAGCGGGGGGGCCGTTGATGAGCAGTTCTTC.

The chain combines TRBV7-2 with TRBJ2-1; D remains unclear. Germline V gives CDR1 SGHTA, CDR2 FQGNSA. V was clipped by 0 bases and J by 0 bases, with 9 bases between them. The CDR3 contains 16 residues. Written as DNA, the CDR3 is TGTGCCAGCAGCTTAGCGGCGCGTAGCTCCTACAATGAGCAGTTCTTC. Translated, it gives CASSLAARSSYNEQFF.

This clone has only a few counts. V is TRBV5-5 and J is TRBJ2-3, with D perhaps given as TRBD1 or TRBD2 (5 bases each). V lost 4 bases and J lost 2, with 11 bases in between. CDR1 and CDR2 from the germline V gene are SGHKS and YYEKEE (reference sequence). The CDR3 is 14 residues long. The CDR3 protein is CASSDGTDTDTQYF. The CDR3, as DNA: TGTGCCAGCAGCGATGGGACGGACACAGATACGCAGTATTTT.

V usage is TRBV3-1 (or the pseudogene TRBV3-2) and J usage is TRBJ1-3; the D is unclear. The germline V and J ends were trimmed by 0 bases and 2 bases, with 8 bases remaining between them. The germline CDR1 and CDR2 sequences are LGHDT and YNNKEL (reference sequence). The CDR3 runs to 15 residues. Here the CDR3 DNA reads TGTGCCAGCAGCCAAGAGGGCAGGCCTGGAAACACCATATATTTT. It encodes CASSQEGRPGNTIYF.